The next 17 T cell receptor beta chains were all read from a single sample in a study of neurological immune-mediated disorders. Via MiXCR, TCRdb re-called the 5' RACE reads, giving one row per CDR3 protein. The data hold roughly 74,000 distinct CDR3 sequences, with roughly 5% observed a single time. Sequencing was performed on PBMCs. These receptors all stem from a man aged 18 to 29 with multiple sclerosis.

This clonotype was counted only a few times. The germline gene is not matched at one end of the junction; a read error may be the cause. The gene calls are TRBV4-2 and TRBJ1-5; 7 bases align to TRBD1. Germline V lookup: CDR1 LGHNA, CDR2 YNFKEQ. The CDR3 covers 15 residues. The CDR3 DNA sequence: TGTGCCAGCAGCCAAGACGGACAGGTCTATCAGCCCCAGAATTTT. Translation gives CASSQDGQVYQPQNF.

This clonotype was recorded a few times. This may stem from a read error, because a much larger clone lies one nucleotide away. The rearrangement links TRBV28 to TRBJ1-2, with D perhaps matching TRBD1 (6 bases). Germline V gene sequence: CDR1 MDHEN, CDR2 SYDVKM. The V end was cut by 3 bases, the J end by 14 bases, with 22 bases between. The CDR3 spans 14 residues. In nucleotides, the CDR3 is TGTGCCAGCAGTTTCCTGTTAACAGGGACGGGCGCAACCTTC. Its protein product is CASSFLLTGTGATF.

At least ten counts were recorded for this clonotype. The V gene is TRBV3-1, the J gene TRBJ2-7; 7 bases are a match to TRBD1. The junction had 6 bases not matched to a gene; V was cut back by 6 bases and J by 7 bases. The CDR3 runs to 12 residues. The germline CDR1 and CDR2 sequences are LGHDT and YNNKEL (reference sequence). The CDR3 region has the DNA TGTGCCAGCAGTAACAGGGGCGGAGAGCAGTACTTC. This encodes CASSNRGGEQYF.

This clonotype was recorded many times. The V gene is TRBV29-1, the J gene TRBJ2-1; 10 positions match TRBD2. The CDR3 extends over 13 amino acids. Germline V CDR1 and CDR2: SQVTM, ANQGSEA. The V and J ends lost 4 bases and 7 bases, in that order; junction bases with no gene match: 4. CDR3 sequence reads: CSVVASGRNEQFF. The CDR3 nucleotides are TGCAGCGTTGTGGCTAGCGGGAGAAATGAGCAGTTCTTC.

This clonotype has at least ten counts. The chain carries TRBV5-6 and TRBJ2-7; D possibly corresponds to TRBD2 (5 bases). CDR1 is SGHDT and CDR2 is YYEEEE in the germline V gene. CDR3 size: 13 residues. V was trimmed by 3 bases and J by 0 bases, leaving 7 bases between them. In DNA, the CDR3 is TGTGCCAGCAGCTGGACTTCCTCCTACGAGCAGTACTTC. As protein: CASSWTSSYEQYF.

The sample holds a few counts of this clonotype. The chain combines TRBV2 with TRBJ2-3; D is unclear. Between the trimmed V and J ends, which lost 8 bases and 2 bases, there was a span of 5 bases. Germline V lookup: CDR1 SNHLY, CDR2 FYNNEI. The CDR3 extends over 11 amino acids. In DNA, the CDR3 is TGTGCCAGCCAATACACAGATACGCAGTATTTT. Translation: CASQYTDTQYF.

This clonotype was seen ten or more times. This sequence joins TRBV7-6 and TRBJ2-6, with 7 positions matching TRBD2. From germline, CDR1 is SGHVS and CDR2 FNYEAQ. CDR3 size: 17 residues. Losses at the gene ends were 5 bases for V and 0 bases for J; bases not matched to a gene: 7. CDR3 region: CASSTAGRHSGANVLTF. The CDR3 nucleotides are TGTGCCAGCAGCACAGCCGGGAGGCACTCTGGGGCCAACGTCCTGACTTTC. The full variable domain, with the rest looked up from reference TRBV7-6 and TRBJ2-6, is GAGVSQSPRYKVTKRGQDVALRCDPISGHVSLYWYRQALGQGPEFLTYFNYEAQQDKSGLPNDRFSAERPEGSISTLTIQRTEQRDSAMYRCASSTAGRHSGANVLTFGAGSRLTVL.

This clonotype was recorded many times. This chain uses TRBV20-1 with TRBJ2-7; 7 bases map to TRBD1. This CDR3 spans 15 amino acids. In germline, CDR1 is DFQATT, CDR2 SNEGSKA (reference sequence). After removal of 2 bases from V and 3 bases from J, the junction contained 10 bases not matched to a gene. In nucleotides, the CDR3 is TGCAGTGCTAGACCATCCCCAGGGGGAATCTACGAGCAGTACTTC. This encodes CSARPSPGGIYEQYF.

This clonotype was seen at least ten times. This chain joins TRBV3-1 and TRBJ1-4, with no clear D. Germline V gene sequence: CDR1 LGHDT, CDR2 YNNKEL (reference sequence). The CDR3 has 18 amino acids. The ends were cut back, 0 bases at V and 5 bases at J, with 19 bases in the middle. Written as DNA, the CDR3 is TGTGCCAGCAGCCAAGATAAGCCCCAGCGATGGGAGAATGAAAAACTGTTTTTT. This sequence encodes CASSQDKPQRWENEKLFF.

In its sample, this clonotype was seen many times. CDR3 nucleotides: TGCAGTGCTCGAGGACAGGGGAACCAGCCCCAGCATTTT. It translates to CSARGQGNQPQHF. This rearrangement joins TRBV20-1 to TRBJ1-5; 9 bases match TRBD1. Germline CDR1 is DFQATT and CDR2 is SNEGSKA (reference sequence). Trimming removed 5 bases from V and 7 bases from J; junction bases left unmatched: 6. This CDR3 contains 13 residues.

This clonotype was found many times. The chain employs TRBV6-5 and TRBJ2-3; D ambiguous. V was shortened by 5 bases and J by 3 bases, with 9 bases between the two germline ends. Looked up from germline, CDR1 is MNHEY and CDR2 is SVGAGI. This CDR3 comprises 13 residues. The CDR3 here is CASSRAGTDTQYF. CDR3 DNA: TGTGCCAGCAGTCGAGCTGGGACAGATACGCAGTATTTT.

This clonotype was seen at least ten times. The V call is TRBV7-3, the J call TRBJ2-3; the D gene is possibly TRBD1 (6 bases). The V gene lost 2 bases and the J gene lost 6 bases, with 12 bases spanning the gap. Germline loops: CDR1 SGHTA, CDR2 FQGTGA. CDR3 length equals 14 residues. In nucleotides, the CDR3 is TGTGCCAGCAGCTTAGCACAGGGTCTGGATACGCAGTATTTT. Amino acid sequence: CASSLAQGLDTQYF.

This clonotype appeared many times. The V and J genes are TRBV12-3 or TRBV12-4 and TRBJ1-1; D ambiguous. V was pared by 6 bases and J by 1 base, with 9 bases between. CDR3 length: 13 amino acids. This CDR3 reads CASSEQRNTEAFF. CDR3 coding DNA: TGTGCCAGCAGCGAACAGCGGAACACTGAAGCTTTCTTT.

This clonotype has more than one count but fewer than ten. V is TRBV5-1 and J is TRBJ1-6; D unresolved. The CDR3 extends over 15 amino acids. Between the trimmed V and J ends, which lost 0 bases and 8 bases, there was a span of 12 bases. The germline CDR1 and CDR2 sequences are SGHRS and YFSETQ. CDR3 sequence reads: CASSLGGAGYSPLHF. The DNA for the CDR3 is TGCGCCAGCAGCTTGGGTGGTGCGGGATATTCACCCCTCCACTTT.

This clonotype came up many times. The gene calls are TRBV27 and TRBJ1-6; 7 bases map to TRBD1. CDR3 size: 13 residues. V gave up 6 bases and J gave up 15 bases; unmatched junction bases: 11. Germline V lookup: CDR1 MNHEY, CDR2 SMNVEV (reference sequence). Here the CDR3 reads CASRPTGQGRLHF. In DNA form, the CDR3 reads TGTGCCAGCAGGCCGACAGGGCAGGGTCGCCTCCACTTT.

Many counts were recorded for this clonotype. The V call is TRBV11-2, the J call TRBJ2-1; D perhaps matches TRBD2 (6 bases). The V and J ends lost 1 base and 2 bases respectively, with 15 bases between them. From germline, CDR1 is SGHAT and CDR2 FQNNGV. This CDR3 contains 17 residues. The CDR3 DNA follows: TGTGCCAGCAGCTTAGTATGGCGGAGGGGCCCCTACAATGAGCAGTTCTTC. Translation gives CASSLVWRRGPYNEQFF.

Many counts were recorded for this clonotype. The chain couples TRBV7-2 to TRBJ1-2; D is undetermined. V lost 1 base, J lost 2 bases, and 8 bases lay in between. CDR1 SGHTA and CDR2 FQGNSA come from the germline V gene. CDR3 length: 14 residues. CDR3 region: CASSLGWLNYGYTF. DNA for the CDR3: TGTGCCAGCAGCTTAGGATGGCTGAACTATGGCTACACCTTC. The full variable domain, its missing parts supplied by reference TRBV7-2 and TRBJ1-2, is GAGVSQSPSNKVTEKGKDVELRCDPISGHTALYWYRQSLGQGLEFLIYFQGNSAPDKSGLPSDRFSAERTGGSVSTLTIQRTQQEDSAVYLCASSLGWLNYGYTFGSGTRLTVV.